This TCR beta chain was profiled in a study of glioma-infiltrating T cells after dendritic cell vaccination listed by TCRdb under 2016. About the investigation overall: Of the 15 or so glioblastoma patients in the cohort, all drawn from Phase I and II dendritic cell vaccination trials, 9 were newly diagnosed and 6 had recurrent disease. Between about 2002 and 2013, the patients were given dendritic cell vaccination pulsed with autologous tumor lysate. To make the vaccine, monocyte-derived dendritic cells were cultured for about seven days with IL-4 and GM-CSF and then pulsed overnight with autologous tumor lysate. Three intradermal dendritic cell vaccine injections were administered to patients at biweekly intervals in the arm below the axilla. In glioblastoma patients vaccinated with dendritic cells, deep sequencing of TCR beta CDR3 regions served to measure the amount of tumor-infiltrating lymphocytes and to compare repertoires between tumor and blood. Survival after dendritic cell vaccination was correlated with TCR sequencing metrics, including TIL content and tumor-blood repertoire overlap. Here is what the overall study found, with its caveats: The three-group TCR overlap response model was characterized as speculative, and prospective validation of the model was stated to be required. Longer time to progression and overall survival after dendritic cell vaccination were predicted by higher estimated pretreatment TIL content. No direct relationship between TCR clonality and survival was found, suggesting a diverse polyclonal response may matter. The cohort was small and heterogeneous, few patients had complete blood and tumor sets, and even fewer had initial-recurrent tumor pairs.

The CDR3 runs 14 residues from the cysteine to the phenylalanine. Only the CDR3 region is kept as DNA, spanning 42 bases read in frame from base 1. For this chain, trimming is 3 bases at the V end and 7 bases at the J end, and the number of junction bases without a gene match is 5. The germline V gene (reference sequence) gives CDR1 as MNHEY and CDR2 as SMNVEV. Taken with the paper, the label for time point translates to: after dendritic cell vaccination, including at tumor progression/relapse. Selection of patients required sufficient residual fresh-frozen tumor tissue and over two years of available survival data. An isocitrate dehydrogenase mutation was not carried by any of the glioblastoma patients, although molecular status was otherwise variable. PBMC collection took place before vaccination, two weeks after the third vaccination, and at tumor progression if progression occurred. The Qiagen DNeasy Blood extraction Kit was used for extraction of genomic DNA.

TCRB CDR3 regions were amplified from about 2 ug genomic DNA, or all available DNA if less, using the immunoSEQ assay. The multiplex PCR relied on 60 forward primers for TCR V beta segments and 13 reverse primers for J beta segments. To estimate reads per starting template, synthetic control templates were spiked into each sample at limiting dilution. Sequencing produced 87 bp reads on the Illumina HiSeq System. Under the source paper's analysis protocol: PCR and sequencing errors were removed by a nearest neighbor algorithm that merged closely related sequences. TCR overlap was defined as the percentage of unique tumor TCR beta sequences that were also present in the same patient's peripheral blood. TCRdb's version of the immuneACCESS table is confined to in-frame rearrangements and falls short of the full clone set. An unresolved V gene accounts for under half of the shortfall where checked; the remainder is of unknown origin. V and J calls and clone size come straight from that table; D and trimming were deduced from the DNA. The sample table lists under 130,000 clones, around 87% of them with a count of one. Approximately 2.7% of the sample belongs to the ten largest clones.

With respect to this clone: The target of this receptor is not known. Base qualities were left out, and no much larger clone turns up one base away.

The receptor chain draws on TRBV27 and TRBJ1-2; 10 middle bases align to TRBD1. The sequence came from a human donor with glioblastoma. The sequences come from blood, collected after dendritic cell vaccination. For the CDR3, the sequence is CASSFDRGLGGYTF. In nucleotides, the sequence is TGTGCCAGCAGTTTCGACAGGGGGCTTGGTGGCTACACCTTC.